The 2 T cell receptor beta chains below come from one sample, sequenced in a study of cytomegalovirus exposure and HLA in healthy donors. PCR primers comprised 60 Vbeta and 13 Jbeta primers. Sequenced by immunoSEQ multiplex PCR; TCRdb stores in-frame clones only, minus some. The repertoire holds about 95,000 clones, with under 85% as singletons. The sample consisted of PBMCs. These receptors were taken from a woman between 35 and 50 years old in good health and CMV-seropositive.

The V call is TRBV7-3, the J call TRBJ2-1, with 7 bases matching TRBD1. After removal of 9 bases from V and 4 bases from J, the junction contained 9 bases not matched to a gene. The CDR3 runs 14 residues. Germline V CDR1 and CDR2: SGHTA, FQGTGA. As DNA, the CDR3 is TGTGCCAGTACCGGGACAGAGTTATACAATGAGCAGTTCTTC. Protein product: CASTGTELYNEQFF.

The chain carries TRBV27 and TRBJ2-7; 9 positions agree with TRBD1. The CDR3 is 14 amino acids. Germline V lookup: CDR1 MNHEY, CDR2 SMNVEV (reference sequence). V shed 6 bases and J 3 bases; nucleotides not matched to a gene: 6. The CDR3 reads CASRRTGVNYEQYF. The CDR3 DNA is TGTGCCAGCAGAAGGACAGGGGTGAACTACGAGCAGTACTTC.